Below, 30 T cell receptor beta chains from the same sample are listed, as sequenced in a study of a mutant IDH1 vaccine in newly diagnosed glioma. Time point: week 11, during vaccination. What each vaccine dose contained was 300 ug of mutant IDH1 20-mer peptide, accompanied by topical imiquimod. Here immunoSEQ multiplex PCR was the method, and the copy in TCRdb shows in-frame clones only, minus some. The sample lists tens of thousands of clones, around 84% seen once, with 2% to 2.5% in the top ten. The antigens these receptors bind are not known. This specimen consisted of PBMCs, obtained from a glioma patient whose treatment included an IDH1 peptide vaccine. The receptors were gathered from a man in his forties with glioma.

V gene TRBV19 combines with J gene TRBJ1-5; D not resolved. Trimming removed 1 base at V and 6 bases at J, with 4 bases between. The CDR3 runs 12 residues. The V gene's germline CDR1 is LNHDA and CDR2 SQIVND (reference sequence). As DNA, the CDR3 is TGTGCCAGTAGTATAGGGAGTCAGCCCCAGCATTTT. Translation gives CASSIGSQPQHF.

V is TRBV5-6 and J is TRBJ2-1; the D gene could be TRBD1 or TRBD2 (5 bases each). CDR1 and CDR2 from the germline V gene are SGHDT and YYEEEE. Between the trimmed V and J ends, which lost 3 bases and 7 bases, there was a span of 17 bases. The CDR3 is 15 residues long. CDR3 region: CASSSSLGTGNEQFF. In DNA form, the CDR3 reads TGTGCCAGCAGCTCTTCACTGGGGACGGGAAATGAGCAGTTCTTC.

This chain joins TRBV5-1 and TRBJ2-7; 9 positions match TRBD2. This CDR3 has 15 amino acids. Losses at the gene ends were 1 base for V and 4 bases for J; bases not matched to a gene: 6. Germline values: CDR1 SGHRS, CDR2 YFSETQ. The CDR3 reads CASSLSAGGAYEQYF. CDR3 nucleotides: TGCGCCAGCAGCTTGTCGGCGGGAGGGGCATACGAGCAGTACTTC.

The rearrangement links TRBV18 to TRBJ2-1; no clear D gene. Germline V gene data show CDR1 as KGHSH and CDR2 as LQKENI. V was pared by 3 bases and J by 6 bases, with 6 bases between. The CDR3 is 12 residues long. The CDR3 region is CASSPSLNEQFF. DNA of the CDR3: TGTGCCAGCTCACCGAGCCTCAATGAGCAGTTCTTC.

The chain has TRBV15 and TRBJ2-2; D gene uncertain. The CDR3 spans 14 residues. Trimming took 0 bases from V and 6 from J, leaving 8 bases between them. CDR1 is LNHNV, CDR2 YYDKDF, per germline (reference sequence). The CDR3 DNA is TGTGCCACCAGCAGAGATTATAGGGCCGGGGAGCTGTTTTTT. Translation gives CATSRDYRAGELFF.

This chain joins TRBV4-3 and TRBJ2-1; 8 bases are a match to TRBD2. The length of the CDR3 is 14 residues. Germline-derived CDR1 and CDR2 are LGHNA and YSLEER. Trimming at V came to 0 bases and at J to 8 bases, leaving 3 bases not matched to a gene. The CDR3 DNA reads TGCGCCAGCAGCCAAGAGCGGGAGGTCGATGAGCAGTTCTTC. Amino acid sequence: CASSQEREVDEQFF.

The chain is built from TRBV27 and TRBJ2-7; possibly TRBD1 for D (5 bases). CDR3 size: 15 residues. Trimming took 6 bases from V and 2 from J, leaving 17 bases between them. Germline loops: CDR1 MNHEY, CDR2 SMNVEV (reference sequence). CDR3 sequence: CASSRLSDSTYEQYF. The CDR3 nucleotides are TGTGCCAGCAGCCGACTGTCCGACAGTACCTACGAGCAGTACTTC.

There are a few counts of this clone. J is TRBJ2-1 and V is TRBV6-1; 7 bases map to TRBD1. The CDR3 extends over 14 amino acids. The germline V gene has CDR1 MNHNS and CDR2 SASEGT. V was pared by 7 bases and J by 5 bases, with 8 bases of the junction left unmatched. The chain's CDR3 is CASTEGAFNNEQFF. The CDR3 nucleotides are TGTGCCAGCACAGAGGGGGCGTTCAACAATGAGCAGTTCTTC.

This chain joins TRBV6-4 and TRBJ1-1, with a possible D match to TRBD1 (5 bases). V was clipped by 4 bases and J by 4 bases, with 10 bases between them. Germline values: CDR1 MRHNA, CDR2 SNTAGT. CDR3 length equals 13 residues. This CDR3 reads CASSGGDGTEAFF. The CDR3 DNA reads TGTGCCAGCAGTGGAGGGGACGGCACTGAAGCTTTCTTT.

This clone was recorded once. V and J are TRBV4-1 and TRBJ2-3; no clear D gene. V lost 0 bases, J lost 5 bases, and 6 bases lay in between. CDR3 size: 13 residues. CDR1 and CDR2 from the germline V gene are MGHRA and YSYEKL. CDR3 residues: CASSQDRVDTQYF. The CDR3 region has the DNA TGCGCCAGCAGCCAAGATCGAGTAGATACGCAGTATTTT.

The chain is built from TRBV15 and TRBJ2-3; TRBD1 agrees at 10 bases. V dropped 1 base and J dropped 8; count of bases not matched to a gene: 9. CDR3 length equals 16 residues. The germline V gene has CDR1 LNHNV and CDR2 YYDKDF (reference sequence). The CDR3 nucleotides read TGTGCCACCAGCAGAGGCCAGACAGGGGGCGCAGTTACGCAGTATTTT. Protein sequence: CATSRGQTGGAVTQYF.

The V and J genes are TRBV7-3 and TRBJ1-1, with D maybe TRBD1 (5 bases). The CDR3 totals 14 residues. Trimming removed 5 bases at V and 1 base at J, with 11 bases between. Per germline, CDR1 SGHTA and CDR2 FQGTGA. The CDR3 is CASSVDSWNTEAFF. The CDR3 bases are TGTGCCAGCAGCGTCGACAGCTGGAACACTGAAGCTTTCTTT.

The gene calls are TRBV7-9 and TRBJ1-1, with no clear D. CDR1 is SEHNR and CDR2 is FQNEAQ in the germline V gene (reference sequence). The CDR3 contains 14 residues. V was clipped by 2 bases and J by 2 bases, with 9 bases between them. Here the CDR3 reads CASSLMQANTEAFF. In nucleotides, the CDR3 is TGTGCCAGCAGCTTAATGCAAGCTAACACTGAAGCTTTCTTT.

This chain uses TRBV19 with TRBJ1-2; the D is unclear. CDR1 is LNHDA, CDR2 SQIVND, per germline (reference sequence). V lost 7 bases, J lost 8 bases, and 20 bases lay in between. This CDR3 comprises 14 residues. The CDR3 loop is CASNLNSLAGGYTF. The CDR3 DNA sequence: TGTGCCAGTAATCTGAATTCATTGGCGGGCGGCTACACCTTC.

This clone was counted only a few times. This chain connects TRBV19 to TRBJ2-1, with unresolved D. Germline V lookup: CDR1 LNHDA, CDR2 SQIVND (reference sequence). Between the trimmed V and J ends, which lost 6 bases and 0 bases, there was a span of 9 bases. The CDR3 is 14 residues long. CDR3 sequence: CASRTTSSYNEQFF. DNA of the CDR3: TGTGCCAGTAGGACCACGAGCTCCTACAATGAGCAGTTCTTC.

Regarding this clone: The sample holds other DNA sequences that translate to the same CDR3. The rearrangement joins TRBV5-1 to TRBJ2-7; D might be TRBD1 (6 bases). Between the trimmed V and J ends, which lost 0 bases and 6 bases, there was a span of 7 bases. The CDR3 consists of 12 residues. Germline CDR1 SGHRS, CDR2 YFSETQ. Here the CDR3 reads CASSLEGGEQYF. As DNA, the CDR3 is TGCGCCAGCAGCTTGGAAGGGGGCGAGCAGTACTTC.

The CDR3 coding sequence is TGTGCCACCAGGACAGGCAATCAGCCCCAGCATTTT. Translation: CATRTGNQPQHF. This rearrangement joins TRBV10-3 to TRBJ1-5; possible D gene TRBD1, 6 bases. Germline V gene data show CDR1 as ENHRY and CDR2 as SYGVKD. The CDR3 consists of 12 residues. The ends were cut back, 10 bases at V and 2 bases at J, with 9 bases in the middle.

V gene TRBV29-1 combines with J gene TRBJ2-7; D remains unclear. This CDR3 comprises 12 residues. The germline V gene has CDR1 SQVTM and CDR2 ANQGSEA. The V and J ends lost 4 bases and 2 bases respectively, with 9 bases between them. The CDR3 DNA reads as TGCAGCGTTGCTCCGGGTGCCTACGAGCAGTACTTC. This translates into CSVAPGAYEQYF.

The V call is TRBV13, the J call TRBJ2-3; 7 nucleotides match TRBD1. Trimming removed 3 bases from V and 3 bases from J; junction bases left unmatched: 6. The CDR3 sequence is 15 residues long. Per germline, CDR1 PRHDT and CDR2 FYEKMQ (reference sequence). The CDR3 DNA sequence: TGTGCCAGCAGCTTCCCAGGGGGTTCGACAGATACGCAGTATTTT. Residues: CASSFPGGSTDTQYF.

The chain carries TRBV9 and TRBJ1-5; 9 positions match TRBD1. Germline values: CDR1 SGDLS, CDR2 YYNGEE. The V segment lost 3 bases and the J segment 4 bases; nucleotides outside the gene matches: 5. The CDR3 is made up of 15 amino acids. The CDR3 sequence: CASSGGTGLNQPQHF. The DNA of the CDR3 is TGTGCCAGCAGCGGAGGGACAGGGTTAAATCAGCCCCAGCATTTT.

The chain combines TRBV5-5 with TRBJ2-7; D uncertain. The CDR3 is 13 residues long. The V and J ends lost 3 bases and 3 bases respectively, with 10 bases between them. From germline, CDR1 is SGHKS and CDR2 YYEKEE (reference sequence). CDR3 sequence reads: CASSSKPHYEQYF. CDR3 nucleotides: TGTGCCAGCAGCTCGAAACCCCACTACGAGCAGTACTTC. Looking up the rest from reference TRBV5-5 and TRBJ2-7 gives the full variable domain: DAGVTQSPTHLIKTRGQQVTLRCSPISGHKSVSWYQQVLGQGPQFIFQYYEKEERGRGNFPDRFSARQFPNYSSELNVNALLLGDSALYLCASSSKPHYEQYFGPGTRLTVT.

This rearrangement joins TRBV7-2 to TRBJ2-1; 7 positions match TRBD2. The CDR3 has 16 residues. V dropped 0 bases and J dropped 3; count of bases not matched to a gene: 5. Germline loops: CDR1 SGHTA, CDR2 FQGNSA. The CDR3 DNA sequence: TGTGCCAGCAGCTTAGCTCTAGCGGTGAACTACAATGAGCAGTTCTTC. Amino acid sequence: CASSLALAVNYNEQFF.

J is TRBJ1-2 and V is TRBV18; 8 positions agree with TRBD1. Germline CDR1 reads KGHSH; CDR2 reads LQKENI. Trimming cost V 4 bases and J 7 bases; bases outside gene matches: 2. The CDR3 totals 12 residues. In DNA, the CDR3 is TGTGCCAGCTCACTAGGACAGGGTGGCTACACCTTC. Its translation is CASSLGQGGYTF.

The chain uses TRBV6-5 and TRBJ2-2, with a weak D call TRBD1 (5 bases). Germline V CDR1 and CDR2: MNHEY, SVGAGI. The V end lost 7 bases, the J end lost 2 bases, and 14 bases lay between the germline ends. This CDR3 has 15 residues. Written as DNA, the CDR3 is TGTGCCAGCAACAAGAAGGGGCTTAACACCGGGGAGCTGTTTTTT. Protein: CASNKKGLNTGELFF.

J is TRBJ1-2 and V is TRBV6-1; TRBD1 matches at 10 bases. The J segment lost 6 bases and the V segment lost 8 bases, leaving 6 bases of the junction unmatched. Germline assignment: CDR1 MNHNS and CDR2 SASEGT. The CDR3 extends over 13 amino acids. The CDR3 spells CASRDRGEDGYTF. The CDR3 DNA reads as TGTGCCAGCCGGGACAGGGGAGAGGATGGCTACACCTTC.

The rearrangement joins TRBV6-1 to TRBJ1-1; a possible D gene is TRBD1 (6 bases). The V end lost 2 bases, the J end lost 11 bases, and 18 bases lay between the germline ends. This CDR3 has 14 amino acids. In germline, CDR1 is MNHNS, CDR2 SASEGT. In DNA, the CDR3 is TGTGCCAGCAGTGAACTGGGACAATTGGGGCAGGCTTTCTTT. Translation gives CASSELGQLGQAFF.

This chain joins TRBV19 and TRBJ2-7; D perhaps matches TRBD2 (9 bases). The CDR3 is 18 amino acids. Trimming took 4 bases from V and 3 from J, leaving 25 bases between them. CDR1 is LNHDA, CDR2 SQIVND, per germline (reference sequence). The CDR3 loop reads CASSTQGATSGSFYEQYF. As DNA, the CDR3 is TGTGCCAGTAGTACCCAGGGGGCAACTAGCGGGTCTTTCTACGAGCAGTACTTC.

This chain joins TRBV28 and TRBJ1-2; no clear D. This CDR3 spans 12 amino acids. Per the germline V gene, CDR1 is MDHEN and CDR2 is SYDVKM. V lost 1 base, J lost 4 bases, and 4 bases lay in between. CDR3 protein: CASSLSVYGYTF. In DNA, the CDR3 is TGTGCCAGCAGTTTATCAGTCTATGGCTACACCTTC.

This chain links TRBV4-2 with TRBJ2-3; 8 nucleotides match TRBD2. Trimming at V came to 1 base and at J to 2 bases, leaving 8 bases not matched to a gene. There are 17 residues in the CDR3. Germline loops: CDR1 LGHNA, CDR2 YNFKEQ. The CDR3 is CASSQGVSGTNTDTQYF. CDR3 DNA: TGTGCCAGCAGCCAAGGAGTTAGCGGGACCAACACAGATACGCAGTATTTT.

The genes are TRBV27 and TRBJ2-3; TRBD1 matches at 7 bases. V shed 3 bases, J shed 6 bases, and the junction held 0 bases outside the gene matches. Per germline, CDR1 MNHEY and CDR2 SMNVEV (reference sequence). The CDR3 has 12 residues. Here the CDR3 DNA reads TGTGCCAGCAGTTTCAGGGGGGATACGCAGTATTTT. This codes for CASSFRGDTQYF.